This entry lists 28 T cell receptor beta chains sequenced from one sample in a study of early T cells in non-severe SARS-CoV-2 infection. TCRdb itself ran the 5' RACE reads through MiXCR, one entry per CDR3 protein. The data contain tens of thousands of distinct CDR3 sequences, more than 10% of them singletons. Sequences were obtained from whole blood. These receptors came from an adult who was a healthcare worker with PCR-confirmed SARS-CoV-2 infection or an uninfected control (not recorded which).

This clonotype occurred a few times. V and J are TRBV19 and TRBJ1-2, with 10 bases identical to TRBD1. Trimming cost V 3 bases and J 2 bases; bases outside gene matches: 6. The germline gives CDR1 LNHDA, CDR2 SQIVND (reference sequence). This CDR3 has 16 residues. CDR3 protein: CASSISRTGGNYGYTF. The CDR3 region has the DNA TGTGCCAGTAGTATCTCCCGGACAGGGGGAAACTATGGCTACACCTTC. Complete variable domain (other parts from reference TRBV19 and TRBJ1-2): DGGITQSPKYLFRKEGQNVTLSCEQNLNHDAMYWYRQDPGQGLRLIYYSQIVNDFQKGDIAEGYSVSREKKESFPLTVTSAQKNPTAFYLCASSISRTGGNYGYTFGSGTRLTVV.

V is TRBV24-1 and J is TRBJ2-2, with a weak D call TRBD1 (6 bases). This CDR3 contains 15 residues. Germline CDR1 and CDR2: KGHDR and SFDVKD. V gave up 4 bases and J gave up 8 bases, with 16 bases separating them. The CDR3 region is CATSDPTGIEGELFF. CDR3 bases: TGTGCCACCAGTGACCCGACAGGAATTGAGGGGGAGCTGTTTTTT.

This clonotype was recorded at least ten times. The V call is TRBV29-1, the J call TRBJ1-2; D ambiguous. The CDR3 sequence is 12 residues long. Germline V gene lookup returns CDR1 SQVTM and CDR2 ANQGSEA. The ends were cut back, 3 bases at V and 3 bases at J, with 8 bases in the middle. CDR3 DNA: TGCAGCGTTGATAAGGGAGACTATGGCTACACCTTC. Translation: CSVDKGDYGYTF.

This clonotype was detected many times. This sequence joins TRBV29-1 and TRBJ2-1; D is uncertain. Trimming shortened V by 7 bases and J by 1 base, and 8 bases separated the two germline ends. The CDR3 loop spans 12 amino acids. Germline V gene sequence: CDR1 SQVTM, CDR2 ANQGSEA. CDR3 in DNA: TGCAGCGGGACGGAGTCCTACAATGAGCAGTTCTTC. Translated: CSGTESYNEQFF.

This chain uses TRBV28 with TRBJ2-2, with 11 bases matching TRBD2. V was pared by 6 bases and J by 4 bases, with 13 bases of the junction left unmatched. The CDR3 contains 18 residues. Germline CDR1 is MDHEN and CDR2 is SYDVKM. The CDR3 region has the DNA TGTGCCAGCAGCTTAACCCGGCTAGCGGGAGGTTTCACCGGGGAGCTGTTTTTT. Translation: CASSLTRLAGGFTGELFF.

There are many counts of this clonotype. CDR3 coding DNA: TGCGCCAGCAGCTTGGATGGGACAGGGGTCTCTGATACGCAGTATTTT. Protein product: CASSLDGTGVSDTQYF. The chain combines TRBV5-1 with TRBJ2-3, with 10 bases identical to TRBD1. Unmatched junction bases numbered 7, after V lost 0 bases and J lost 6 bases. In germline, CDR1 is SGHRS, CDR2 YFSETQ. The CDR3 is 16 residues long.

This clonotype was detected many times. The CDR3 here is CASSEGWKNYEQYF. In DNA form, the CDR3 reads TGTGCCAGCAGTGAAGGCTGGAAGAACTACGAGCAGTACTTC. The J gene is TRBJ2-7, the V gene TRBV6-1; no clear D. Germline CDR1 is MNHNS and CDR2 is SASEGT. The CDR3 covers 14 residues. The V and J ends lost 1 base and 3 bases respectively, with 10 bases between them.

This chain links TRBV20-1 with TRBJ2-7; tentatively, D is TRBD2 (5 bases). CDR1 is DFQATT, CDR2 SNEGSKA, per germline (reference sequence). V lost 6 bases, J lost 0 bases, and 9 bases lay in between. The CDR3 is 12 residues long. The CDR3 loop is CSAGLLSYEQYF. As DNA, the CDR3 is TGCAGTGCCGGACTGCTCTCCTACGAGCAGTACTTC.

This clonotype was picked up many times. The rearrangement joins TRBV7-9 to TRBJ1-4; D not resolved. This CDR3 contains 17 residues. Germline CDR1 is SEHNR and CDR2 is FQNEAQ (reference sequence). Trimming took 1 base from V and 5 from J, leaving 17 bases between them. The CDR3 DNA follows: TGTGCCAGCAGCTTAGGAGGTGGTTGGGAACTCAATGAAAAACTGTTTTTT. This sequence encodes CASSLGGGWELNEKLFF.

This clonotype is medium-sized. This rearrangement joins TRBV5-1 to TRBJ1-5; TRBD1 agrees at 7 bases. Looked up from germline, CDR1 is SGHRS and CDR2 is YFSETQ. The CDR3 is made up of 16 amino acids. After removal of 4 bases from V and 1 base from J, the junction contained 8 bases not matched to a gene. For the CDR3, the DNA is TGCGCCAGCAGCGGAAGACAGGGACGGAGCAATCAGCCCCAGCATTTT. It codes for CASSGRQGRSNQPQHF.

This clonotype was detected only a few times. The chain is built from TRBV29-1 and TRBJ1-2, with 8 bases lining up with TRBD1. Germline-derived CDR1 and CDR2 are SQVTM and ANQGSEA. Losses at the gene ends were 3 bases for V and 7 bases for J; bases not matched to a gene: 4. The CDR3 contains 12 residues. CDR3 loop: CSVDRGQGGYTF. For the CDR3, the DNA is TGCAGCGTTGACAGGGGGCAGGGTGGCTACACCTTC. Supplemented by reference TRBV29-1 and TRBJ1-2, the full variable domain reads SAVISQKPSRDICQRGTSLTIQCQVDSQVTMMFWYRQQPGQSLTLIATANQGSEATYESGFVIDKFPISRPNLTFSTLTVSNMSPEDSSIYLCSVDRGQGGYTFGSGTRLTVV.

This clonotype was recorded many times. The V and J genes are TRBV5-6 and TRBJ2-3, with D possibly being TRBD2 (6 bases). The CDR3 totals 15 residues. Germline V gives CDR1 SGHDT, CDR2 YYEEEE. V dropped 7 bases and J dropped 1 base, with 16 bases sitting between them. The CDR3 nucleotides are TGTGCCAGCCGTTCCGCGGGATCCGGCACAGATACGCAGTATTTT. This gives the protein CASRSAGSGTDTQYF.

As to this clonotype: A junction end diverges from the germline sequence, so it may reflect a read error. The chain links TRBV4-2 to TRBJ2-7, with TRBD1 matching 10 bases. The CDR3 sequence is 15 residues long. Germline CDR1 LGHNA, CDR2 YNFKEQ. CDR3 loop: CASSRPGTGAYVQYF. CDR3 in DNA: TGTGCCAGCAGCCGACCTGGGACAGGGGCCTACGTGCAGTACTTC.

As concerns this clonotype: An end of the junction differs from the germline gene, which may be a read error. The V gene is TRBV3-1, the J gene TRBJ1-2; D is possibly TRBD1 (6 bases). The CDR3 has 12 residues. From germline, CDR1 is LGHDT and CDR2 YNNKEL (reference sequence). This CDR3 is CVSSLYRDGYTF. DNA of the CDR3: TGTGTCAGCAGCCTCTACAGGGATGGCTACACCTTC. The entire variable domain, with the rest obtained from reference TRBV3-1 and TRBJ1-2, is as follows: DTAVSQTPKYLVTQMGNDKSIKCEQNLGHDTMYWYKQDSKKFLKIMFSYNNKELIINETVPNRFSPKSPDKAHLNLHINSLELGDSAVYFCVSSLYRDGYTFGSGTRLTVV.

This sequence joins TRBV2 and TRBJ1-2; 7 nucleotides align to TRBD1. There are 14 residues in the CDR3. Germline V CDR1 and CDR2: SNHLY, FYNNEI. V lost 6 bases to trimming and J lost 7 bases; unmatched junction nucleotides: 11. The CDR3 loop is CASRRGQERGGYTF. As DNA, the CDR3 is TGTGCCAGCAGGCGCGGACAGGAAAGGGGTGGCTACACCTTC.

The chain is built from TRBV5-1 and TRBJ2-3, with D perhaps matching TRBD2 (5 bases). V dropped 0 bases and J dropped 1 base, with 9 bases sitting between them. This CDR3 is 15 amino acids long. CDR1 and CDR2 (germline): SGHRS, YFSETQ. The CDR3 coding sequence is TGCGCCAGCAGCTTGGAGAGAGCGGGCACAGATACGCAGTATTTT. It specifies CASSLERAGTDTQYF.

There are many counts of this clonotype. V and J are TRBV20-1 and TRBJ2-1; no clear D. Trimming cost V 7 bases and J 8 bases, with 15 bases left between them. The CDR3 has 12 residues. Germline values: CDR1 DFQATT, CDR2 SNEGSKA (reference sequence). The CDR3 loop is CSGDVGLYEQFF. The CDR3 nucleotides read TGCAGTGGAGACGTAGGGTTATATGAGCAGTTCTTC.

This clonotype was found a few times. CDR3 bases: TGTGCCACCAGCAGCAGACAGGGGTCAGCAGATACGCAGTATTTT. Encoded protein: CATSSRQGSADTQYF. The chain carries TRBV15 and TRBJ2-3; 8 bases line up with TRBD1. The germline V gene encodes CDR1 LNHNV and CDR2 YYDKDF (reference sequence). This CDR3 comprises 15 residues. V trimming: 3 bases; J trimming: 4 bases; junction bases outside the gene matches: 6.

This clonotype has at least ten counts. V gene TRBV29-1 combines with J gene TRBJ2-7, with D tentatively TRBD2 (6 bases). This CDR3 contains 12 residues. Trimming shortened V by 0 bases and J by 4 bases, and 7 bases separated the two germline ends. The germline gives CDR1 SQVTM, CDR2 ANQGSEA. The CDR3 protein is CSVEDGGYEQYF. The CDR3 bases are TGCAGCGTTGAAGATGGGGGGTACGAGCAGTACTTC.

This clonotype has only a few counts. This chain uses TRBV5-6 with TRBJ2-7; D gene ambiguous. CDR3 length: 12 residues. V lost 0 bases and J 7 bases, leaving 8 bases between the germline ends. Germline-derived CDR1 and CDR2 are SGHDT and YYEEEE. The DNA for the CDR3 is TGTGCCAGCAGCTTGGGGCAATGGGAGCAGTACTTC. It encodes CASSLGQWEQYF.

The chain has TRBV12-3 or TRBV12-4 and TRBJ2-7, with D possibly matching TRBD1 (6 bases). Trimming stripped 4 bases from V and 2 bases from J, with 12 bases between. The CDR3 runs 14 residues. This CDR3 reads CASSSQGWAYEQYF. The DNA for the CDR3 is TGTGCCAGCAGTTCACAGGGATGGGCCTACGAGCAGTACTTC.

This clonotype was detected many times. CDR3 residues: CASSQWKGRLAKNIQYF. In DNA form, the CDR3 reads TGTGCCAGCAGCCAATGGAAGGGGCGGCTAGCCAAAAACATTCAGTACTTC. The V and J genes are TRBV3-1 and TRBJ2-4, with TRBD1 as a possible D gene (5 bases). This CDR3 contains 17 residues. V was clipped by 2 bases and J by 0 bases, with 14 bases between them. The germline V gene has CDR1 LGHDT and CDR2 YNNKEL (reference sequence).

This clonotype has ten or more counts. This chain uses TRBV9 with TRBJ1-1; a weak D match, TRBD1 (5 bases). V lost 3 bases and J 7 bases, leaving 10 bases between the germline ends. CDR1 and CDR2 (germline): SGDLS, YYNGEE. There are 12 residues in the CDR3. In DNA, the CDR3 is TGTGCCAGCAGCGCGTATGGGGGTGAAGCTTTCTTT. It codes for CASSAYGGEAFF. The variable domain in full, with the rest retrieved from reference TRBV9 and TRBJ1-1, is DSGVTQTPKHLITATGQRVTLRCSPRSGDLSVYWYQQSLDQGLQFLIQYYNGEERAKGNILERFSAQQFPDLHSELNLSSLELGDSALYFCASSAYGGEAFFGQGTRLTVV.

A few counts support this clonotype. The V and J genes are TRBV28 and TRBJ2-7; weak D call: TRBD2 (6 bases). Germline V CDR1 and CDR2: MDHEN, SYDVKM. Trimming removed 6 bases from V and 1 base from J, with 10 bases in between. The CDR3 spans 13 residues. The CDR3 spells CASSSGGSYEQYF. The CDR3 DNA reads TGTGCCAGCAGCTCCGGGGGTTCCTACGAGCAGTACTTC.

The V gene is TRBV20-1, the J gene TRBJ2-3; D not certain. The CDR3 extends over 12 amino acids. Trimming left V 7 bases short and J 0 bases short, with 8 bases between. Germline V gene lookup returns CDR1 DFQATT and CDR2 SNEGSKA (reference sequence). The CDR3 region has the DNA TGCAGTGGACGGAAGAGCACAGATACGCAGTATTTT. It specifies CSGRKSTDTQYF.

The gene calls are TRBV24-1 and TRBJ2-3; tentatively, D is TRBD2 (6 bases). Germline lookup yields CDR1 KGHDR and CDR2 SFDVKD. V lost 9 bases, J lost 3 bases, and 18 bases lay in between. CDR3 length equals 15 residues. The CDR3 protein is CATHPGRAGTDTQYF. The CDR3 nucleotides read TGTGCCACCCACCCAGGGCGCGCGGGGACAGATACGCAGTATTTT.

V is TRBV28 and J is TRBJ2-3; tentative D call: TRBD1 (6 bases). The V end was cut by 1 base, the J end by 1 base, with 9 bases between. This CDR3 spans 15 amino acids. Germline assignment: CDR1 MDHEN and CDR2 SYDVKM. CDR3 residues: CASSLLQGGTDTQYF. The CDR3, as DNA: TGTGCCAGCAGTTTATTACAGGGTGGCACAGATACGCAGTATTTT.

The V call is TRBV20-1, the J call TRBJ2-3; TRBD1 might be the D (6 bases). The CDR3 runs 13 residues. Per germline, CDR1 DFQATT and CDR2 SNEGSKA (reference sequence). This chain's CDR3 is CSTTGLGTDTQYF. CDR3 DNA: TGCAGCACAACAGGGTTGGGAACAGATACGCAGTATTTT.